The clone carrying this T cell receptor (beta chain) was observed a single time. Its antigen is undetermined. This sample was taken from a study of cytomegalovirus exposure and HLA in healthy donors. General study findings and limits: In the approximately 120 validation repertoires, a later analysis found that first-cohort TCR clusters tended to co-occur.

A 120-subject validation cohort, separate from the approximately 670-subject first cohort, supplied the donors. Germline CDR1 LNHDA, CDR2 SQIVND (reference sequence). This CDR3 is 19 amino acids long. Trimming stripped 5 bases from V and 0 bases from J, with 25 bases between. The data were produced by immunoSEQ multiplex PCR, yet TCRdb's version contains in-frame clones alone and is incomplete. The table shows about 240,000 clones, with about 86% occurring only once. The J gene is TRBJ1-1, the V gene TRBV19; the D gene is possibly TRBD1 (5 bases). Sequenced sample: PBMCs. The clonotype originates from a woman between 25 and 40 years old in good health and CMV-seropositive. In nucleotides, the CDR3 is TGTGCCAGTAGTCCCCGGGGGGGGGTAGCTGATTTTGTGAACACTGAAGCTTTCTTT. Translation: CASSPRGGVADFVNTEAFF.